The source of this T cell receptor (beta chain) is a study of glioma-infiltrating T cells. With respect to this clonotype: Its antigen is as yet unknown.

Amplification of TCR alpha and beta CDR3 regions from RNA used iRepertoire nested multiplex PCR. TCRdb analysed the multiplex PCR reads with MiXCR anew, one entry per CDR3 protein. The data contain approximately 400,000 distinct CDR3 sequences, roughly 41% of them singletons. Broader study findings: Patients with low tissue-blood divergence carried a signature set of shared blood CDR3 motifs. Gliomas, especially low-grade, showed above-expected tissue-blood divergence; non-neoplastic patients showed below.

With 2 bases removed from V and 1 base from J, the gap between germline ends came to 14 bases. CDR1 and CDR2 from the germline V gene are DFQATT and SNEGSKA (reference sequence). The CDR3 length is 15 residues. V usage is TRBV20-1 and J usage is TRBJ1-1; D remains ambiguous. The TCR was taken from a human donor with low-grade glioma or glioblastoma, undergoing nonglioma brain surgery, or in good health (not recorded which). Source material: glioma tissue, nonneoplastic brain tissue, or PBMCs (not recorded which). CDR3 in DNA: TGCAGTGCTAGAAACCCGACAAGCGGGAACACTGAAGCTTTCTTT. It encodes CSARNPTSGNTEAFF.